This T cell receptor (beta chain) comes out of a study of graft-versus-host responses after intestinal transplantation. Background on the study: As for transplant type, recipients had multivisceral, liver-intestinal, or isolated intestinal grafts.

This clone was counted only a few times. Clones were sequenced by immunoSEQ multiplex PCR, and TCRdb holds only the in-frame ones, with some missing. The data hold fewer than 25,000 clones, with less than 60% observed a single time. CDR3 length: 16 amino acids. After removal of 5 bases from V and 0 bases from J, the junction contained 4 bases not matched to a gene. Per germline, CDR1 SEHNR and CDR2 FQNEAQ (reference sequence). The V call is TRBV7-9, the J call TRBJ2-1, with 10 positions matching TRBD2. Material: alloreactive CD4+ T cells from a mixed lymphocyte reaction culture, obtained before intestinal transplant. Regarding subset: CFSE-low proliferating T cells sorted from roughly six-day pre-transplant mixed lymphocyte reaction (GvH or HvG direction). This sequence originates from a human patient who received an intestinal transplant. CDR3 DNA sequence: TGTGCCAGCAGCCCGCGGACTAGCGGCTCCTACAATGAGCAGTTCTTC. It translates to CASSPRTSGSYNEQFF. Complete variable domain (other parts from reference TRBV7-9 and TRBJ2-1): DTGVSQNPRHKITKRGQNVTFRCDPISEHNRLYWYRQTLGQGPEFLTYFQNEAQLEKSRLLSDRFSAERPKGSFSTLEIQRTEQGDSAMYLCASSPRTSGSYNEQFFGPGTRLTVL.